A single sample is the source of the 18 T cell receptor beta chains below, sequenced in a study of blood T cells in healthy people across ages. A J-beta primer mix and a sample-barcoded 5' primer were used in a second PCR of about 6 to 12 cycles. TCRdb reanalysed the 5' RACE reads using MiXCR and keeps one entry per CDR3 protein. Here the sample spans fewer than 800,000 distinct CDR3 sequences, approximately 25% being singletons. These data were also filed under a second study, of T cells of mothers and their children.

Sequencing used blood. Every receptor here comes from a boy aged 5-17 years in good health.

The chain carries TRBV12-3 or TRBV12-4 and TRBJ1-2; the match to TRBD1 covers 7 bases. CDR3 length: 13 residues. V lost 6 bases to trimming and J lost 7 bases; unmatched junction nucleotides: 8. CDR3 residues: CASSPDRAGGYTF. CDR3 nucleotides: TGTGCCAGCAGCCCTGACAGGGCCGGTGGCTACACCTTC.

The V call is TRBV24-1, the J call TRBJ2-1; 8 nucleotides line up with TRBD2. The germline V gene has CDR1 KGHDR and CDR2 SFDVKD. This CDR3 spans 13 amino acids. V was clipped by 9 bases and J by 9 bases; unmatched bases: 9. In DNA form, the CDR3 reads TGTGCCACCGGGGGACTAGGGGCTGGTGAGCAGTTCTTC. Its translation is CATGGLGAGEQFF.

The chain joins TRBV15 to TRBJ2-7; no clear D. The V gene lost 0 bases and the J gene lost 4 bases, with 7 bases spanning the gap. Germline CDR1 and CDR2: LNHNV and YYDKDF (reference sequence). The CDR3 sequence is 13 residues long. The CDR3 DNA sequence: TGTGCCACCAGCAGAGATAAGCAGTACGAGCAGTACTTC. Its translation is CATSRDKQYEQYF.

This clonotype turned up a few times. V is TRBV5-1 and J is TRBJ2-1, with a tentative D call TRBD2 (6 bases). V was cut by 5 bases and J by 5 bases, with 11 bases left in between. The CDR3 consists of 13 residues. Per germline, CDR1 SGHRS and CDR2 YFSETQ. The CDR3 bases are TGCGCCAGCAGGGCGGGGCGGGACAATGAGCAGTTCTTC. Amino acids: CASRAGRDNEQFF.

This clonotype has only a few counts. The chain combines TRBV12-5 with TRBJ2-7; the D gene could be TRBD1 or TRBD2 (5 bases each). CDR1 is LGHNT and CDR2 is FRNRAP in the germline V gene. The V end lost 1 base, the J end lost 10 bases, and 8 bases lay between the germline ends. This CDR3 spans 11 amino acids. The CDR3 region has the DNA TGTGCTAGTGGTTTGGGGGGACCACAGTACTTC. Protein: CASGLGGPQYF. Supplemented by reference TRBV12-5 and TRBJ2-7, the full variable domain reads DARVTQTPRHKVTEMGQEVTMRCQPILGHNTVFWYRQTMMQGLELLAYFRNRAPLDDSGMPKDRFSAEMPDATLATLKIQPSEPRDSAVYFCASGLGGPQYFGPGTRLTVT.

Regarding this clonotype: The junction departs from the called germline gene at one end, perhaps through a read error. The chain combines TRBV12-3 or TRBV12-4 with TRBJ1-2, with D unresolved. The CDR3 is made up of 16 amino acids. CDR3 DNA: TGTGTCAGCAGTTTAGATGGGCATAAAACTAACTATGGCTACACCTTC. This encodes CVSSLDGHKTNYGYTF.

The CDR3 region has the DNA TGCAGCGTTGTGCCGGGACAGGGTGATTTCTATGGCTACACCTTC. Encoded protein: CSVVPGQGDFYGYTF. This chain uses TRBV29-1 with TRBJ1-2, with 9 bases matching TRBD1. Trimming removed 4 bases from V and 4 bases from J; junction bases left unmatched: 10. This CDR3 comprises 15 residues. CDR1 and CDR2 (germline): SQVTM, ANQGSEA.

The sample holds a few counts of this clonotype. DNA for the CDR3: TGTGCCAGCAGCCTCCGATCAACTAATGAAAAACTGTTTTTT. Protein product: CASSLRSTNEKLFF. The chain employs TRBV3-1 and TRBJ1-4; D is unresolved. The germline gives CDR1 LGHDT, CDR2 YNNKEL (reference sequence). CDR3 size: 14 residues. V gave up 4 bases and J gave up 0 bases, with 6 bases separating them.

This clonotype was seen more than once but under ten times. This chain links TRBV19 with TRBJ2-5; 8 bases fit TRBD1. The tail of the sequence fits TRBJ2-7 better, so the J call may be wrong. CDR3 length equals 16 residues. Looked up from germline, CDR1 is LNHDA and CDR2 is SQIVND (reference sequence). This CDR3 is CATGLEGRTGTYEQYF. The DNA of the CDR3 is TGTGCCACTGGTCTTGAAGGGCGGACAGGGACCTACGAGCAGTACTTC.

This chain connects TRBV27 to TRBJ2-5; 8 bases are shared with TRBD1. The CDR3 sequence is 18 residues long. The germline CDR1 and CDR2 sequences are MNHEY and SMNVEV (reference sequence). With V trimmed by 3 bases and J by 0 bases, 12 bases remained unmatched. The CDR3 protein is CASSFGGPGGLYQETQYF. The CDR3 bases are TGTGCCAGCAGTTTTGGGGGGCCAGGGGGCCTGTACCAAGAGACCCAGTACTTC.

Of note for this clonotype: At one boundary the junction diverges from the germline segment, which might be a read error. The V call is TRBV5-6, the J call TRBJ2-5, with D possibly matching TRBD1 (6 bases). The J call may be mistaken, given a closer DNA end match to TRBJ2-7. The length of the CDR3 is 13 residues. Looked up from germline, CDR1 is SGHDT and CDR2 is YYEEEE. The CDR3 coding sequence is TGTGCCAGCGGCTTGGGGGCAGATTACGAGCAGTACTTC. Translated, it gives CASGLGADYEQYF.

A few counts support this clonotype. J is TRBJ1-4 and V is TRBV19; 8 bases match TRBD1. The CDR3 sequence is 16 residues long. With 5 bases clipped from V and 6 bases from J, the junction kept 11 bases outside the gene matches. Germline CDR1 LNHDA, CDR2 SQIVND (reference sequence). The CDR3 reads CASSLTPRGRYEKLFF. In DNA form, the CDR3 reads TGTGCCAGTAGTCTGACTCCCAGGGGGCGATATGAAAAACTGTTTTTT.

This clonotype was detected only once. This sequence joins TRBV5-5 and TRBJ2-3, with 7 bases that match TRBD2. CDR1 is SGHKS and CDR2 is YYEKEE in the germline V gene (reference sequence). This CDR3 region has 19 residues. Losses at the gene ends were 4 bases for V and 6 bases for J; bases not matched to a gene: 23. Written as DNA, the CDR3 is TGTGCCAGCAGCCCCTGGGGGAGTCCCGGACCCGTCGGGGGGGATACGCAGTATTTT. The encoded protein is CASSPWGSPGPVGGDTQYF.

This rearrangement joins TRBV24-1 to TRBJ2-3; 8 bases fit TRBD1. The length of the CDR3 is 16 residues. V lost 4 bases, J lost 1 base, and 6 bases stayed unmatched. The V gene's germline CDR1 is KGHDR and CDR2 SFDVKD. The CDR3: CATSDLDRGGTDTQYF. The CDR3 DNA reads TGTGCCACCAGTGACCTCGACAGGGGCGGCACAGATACGCAGTATTTT.

This clonotype was picked up a small number of times. J is TRBJ2-7 and V is TRBV5-5; possibly TRBD1 for D (7 bases). V shed 5 bases and J shed 3 bases, with 15 bases lying between them. The CDR3 is 14 amino acids. Germline CDR1 SGHKS, CDR2 YYEKEE (reference sequence). The CDR3 nucleotides are TGTGCCAGCAGTTATGGACAGGACTACTACGAGCAGTACTTC. This encodes CASSYGQDYYEQYF. Full variable domain (missing parts from reference TRBV5-5 and TRBJ2-7): DAGVTQSPTHLIKTRGQQVTLRCSPISGHKSVSWYQQVLGQGPQFIFQYYEKEERGRGNFPDRFSARQFPNYSSELNVNALLLGDSALYLCASSYGQDYYEQYFGPGTRLTVT.

This clonotype was counted only a few times. One end of the junction varies from germline; a read error may be responsible. This sequence joins TRBV27 and TRBJ2-5; D may be TRBD1 (6 bases). The CDR3 has 16 amino acids. Germline values: CDR1 MNHEY, CDR2 SMNVEV (reference sequence). CDR3 loop: CAGSPTTGEYQETQYF. In DNA form, the CDR3 reads TGTGCCGGCAGTCCCACGACAGGAGAGTACCAAGAGACCCAGTACTTC.

This clonotype was seen only a few times. This rearrangement joins TRBV27 to TRBJ2-7; 7 bases are shared with TRBD1. Germline trimming cut 8 bases from V and 3 bases from J; bases unmatched to any gene: 7. Germline CDR1 is MNHEY and CDR2 is SMNVEV (reference sequence). CDR3 length equals 13 residues. CDR3 sequence reads: CASRDSGLYEQYF. The CDR3 nucleotides are TGTGCCAGCCGGGACAGTGGCCTCTACGAGCAGTACTTC.

This chain joins TRBV11-3 and TRBJ2-5, with TRBD1 as a possible D gene (5 bases). V lost 3 bases and J 2 bases, leaving 7 bases between the germline ends. This CDR3 contains 13 residues. CDR1 is SGHNT, CDR2 YENEEA, per germline. The CDR3 is CASSFRAQETQYF. CDR3 coding DNA: TGTGCCAGCAGCTTCAGGGCACAAGAGACCCAGTACTTC.